This T cell receptor (beta chain) was found in a study of blood T cells in healthy people across ages. PCR was performed a second time for about 6 to 12 cycles using a sample-barcoded 5' primer and a J-beta primer mix. TCRdb ran MiXCR on the 5' RACE reads and lists one entry per CDR3 protein. Of 800,000 to 950,000 distinct CDR3 sequences in the sample, 25% to 30% were seen once. Study-wide results and caveats: TCR beta diversity was tightly associated with the proportion of naive T cells. From one million sequenced T cells, diversity estimates were lower bounds. Among T cells, TCR beta diversity per million cells dropped roughly linearly as age rose.

Losses at the gene ends were 4 bases for V and 7 bases for J; bases not matched to a gene: 6. The CDR3 length is 14 residues. Germline V CDR1 and CDR2: SGHRS, YFSETQ. Comment on this clonotype: The antigen remains unidentified.

These same records also appear under a second study, on T cells of mothers and their children.

The chain uses TRBV5-1 and TRBJ1-2, with 11 bases fitting TRBD1. The sequence came from a woman in her thirties or forties in good health. The material sequenced was blood. The CDR3 loop reads CASSHGQGAGGYTF. The DNA of the CDR3 is TGCGCCAGCAGCCACGGACAGGGGGCAGGTGGCTACACCTTC.